A single sample gave rise to the 30 T cell receptor beta chains below, sequenced in a study of blood T cell repertoires in COVID-19. The repertoire was sequenced with immunoSEQ multiplex PCR; TCRdb's copy has only in-frame clones and lacks some. The top ten hold about 12% of the sample, which has approximately 200,000 clones, 80% to 90% seen once. The sample comprised peripheral blood. All receptors come from a woman of 80 years or more with COVID-19, enrolled during active disease.

This clone occurred once. The V gene is TRBV5-1, the J gene TRBJ2-2; 14 bases fit TRBD2. J was trimmed by 4 bases and V by 5 bases; bases with no gene match: 10. Germline V lookup: CDR1 SGHRS, CDR2 YFSETQ. This CDR3 region has 18 residues. The CDR3 coding sequence is TGCGCCAGCAGTTCATCGATGGGACTAGCGGGAGCCACCGGGGAGCTGTTTTTT. Protein product: CASSSSMGLAGATGELFF.

This chain links TRBV6-2 or TRBV6-3 with TRBJ1-1; 11 bases line up with TRBD1. V trimming: 5 bases; J trimming: 4 bases; junction bases outside the gene matches: 9. The CDR3 totals 16 residues. The germline V gene has CDR1 MNHEY and CDR2 SVGEGT. The CDR3 is CASSPWTGGLSTEAFF. The CDR3 nucleotides are TGTGCCAGCAGTCCGTGGACAGGGGGCCTGAGCACTGAAGCTTTCTTT.

This clone was counted between two and nine times. The CDR3 DNA sequence: TGTGCCTGGAGTCGGGACAGTTTTAGCTATGGCTACACCTTC. This gives the protein CAWSRDSFSYGYTF. The chain employs TRBV30 and TRBJ1-2; TRBD1 matches at 7 bases. The CDR3 is 14 residues long. Germline CDR1 and CDR2: GTSNPN and SVGIG (reference sequence). V trimming: 2 bases; J trimming: 4 bases; junction bases outside the gene matches: 7.

The chain joins TRBV12-3 or TRBV12-4 to TRBJ2-7; the D is unclear. Trimming left V 5 bases short and J 3 bases short, with 8 bases between. The CDR3 consists of 12 residues. CDR3 in amino acids: CASSQTDYEQYF. The CDR3 coding sequence is TGTGCCAGCAGTCAAACAGACTACGAGCAGTACTTC.

The chain joins TRBV9 to TRBJ2-7; a weak D match, TRBD1 (6 bases). Trimming left V 0 bases short and J 3 bases short, with 7 bases between. The CDR3 sequence is 13 residues long. The V gene's germline CDR1 is SGDLS and CDR2 YYNGEE. CDR3 coding DNA: TGTGCCAGCAGCGTAGGGACAGTCTACGAGCAGTACTTC. This gives the protein CASSVGTVYEQYF. Complete variable domain (other parts from reference TRBV9 and TRBJ2-7): DSGVTQTPKHLITATGQRVTLRCSPRSGDLSVYWYQQSLDQGLQFLIQYYNGEERAKGNILERFSAQQFPDLHSELNLSSLELGDSALYFCASSVGTVYEQYFGPGTRLTVT.

The CDR3, as DNA: TGTGCCAGCAGTGCTTTAGCGGCAGAGACCCAGTACTTC. This codes for CASSALAAETQYF. The chain employs TRBV2 and TRBJ2-5; D is possibly TRBD2 (6 bases). This CDR3 has 13 amino acids. Germline V gives CDR1 SNHLY, CDR2 FYNNEI. Trimming left V 4 bases short and J 4 bases short, with 10 bases between.

V usage is TRBV6-5 and J usage is TRBJ1-3, with TRBD1 matching 11 bases. Germline V gene data show CDR1 as MNHEY and CDR2 as SVGAGI. The CDR3 loop spans 15 amino acids. The V gene end was trimmed by 6 bases and the J gene end by 4 bases; junction bases not matched to a gene: 5. DNA for the CDR3: TGTGCCAGCAGGGCCGGGACAGGGGGAGGAAACACCATATATTTT. Translated, it gives CASRAGTGGGNTIYF.

The V and J genes are TRBV9 and TRBJ2-3; 9 bases are a match to TRBD1. The length of the CDR3 is 16 residues. Germline V lookup: CDR1 SGDLS, CDR2 YYNGEE. The V gene end was trimmed by 4 bases and the J gene end by 1 base; junction bases not matched to a gene: 7. CDR3 in amino acids: CASSRGQGRGTDTQYF. In DNA form, the CDR3 reads TGTGCCAGCAGCCGAGGACAGGGGAGGGGCACAGATACGCAGTATTTT.

The chain recombines TRBV7-8 with TRBJ1-3; possible D gene TRBD1, 5 bases. The CDR3 sequence is 13 residues long. In germline, CDR1 is SGHVS, CDR2 FQNEAQ. V was trimmed by 1 base and J by 14 bases, leaving 15 bases between them. The CDR3: CASSLGGRGRLYF. The DNA of the CDR3 is TGTGCCAGCAGCTTAGGTGGGAGGGGCCGCTTATATTTT.

The chain employs TRBV27 and TRBJ2-2, with a tentative D call TRBD1 (6 bases). This CDR3 contains 14 residues. The V end lost 5 bases, the J end lost 7 bases, and 14 bases lay between the germline ends. Germline V CDR1 and CDR2: MNHEY, SMNVEV (reference sequence). CDR3 coding DNA: TGTGCCAGCAGTCCCTTACAGGGCCTCGGGGAGCTGTTTTTT. It is translated as CASSPLQGLGELFF.

The chain has TRBV7-3 and TRBJ1-1, with D maybe TRBD1 (5 bases). Trimming shortened V by 0 bases and J by 3 bases, and 11 bases separated the two germline ends. The germline gives CDR1 SGHTA, CDR2 FQGTGA. This CDR3 is 15 amino acids long. The CDR3 nucleotides read TGTGCCAGCAGCTTAACCAACACAGGATACACTGAAGCTTTCTTT. Translation gives CASSLTNTGYTEAFF.

This clone came up once. The rearrangement links TRBV9 to TRBJ1-4, with D perhaps matching TRBD1 (5 bases). In germline, CDR1 is SGDLS, CDR2 YYNGEE. The CDR3 is 16 amino acids. Trimming left V 0 bases short and J 7 bases short, with 16 bases between. The CDR3 here is CASSVGGRRGSEKLFF. CDR3 bases: TGTGCCAGCAGCGTAGGAGGTCGGCGGGGGAGTGAAAAACTGTTTTTT.

The chain links TRBV24-1 to TRBJ1-4; 8 positions match TRBD1. CDR1 is KGHDR and CDR2 is SFDVKD in the germline V gene. Trimming cost V 4 bases and J 5 bases; bases outside gene matches: 5. The CDR3 is made up of 15 amino acids. The CDR3 reads CATSDPGTGNEKLFF. The DNA of the CDR3 is TGTGCCACCAGTGACCCCGGGACAGGCAATGAAAAACTGTTTTTT.

The rearrangement joins TRBV6-6 to TRBJ1-1; no definite D call. Trimming stripped 10 bases from V and 3 bases from J, with 12 bases between. This CDR3 has 12 amino acids. Germline V lookup: CDR1 MNHNY, CDR2 SVGAGI (reference sequence). Here the CDR3 reads CATKGRDTEAFF. The CDR3 DNA reads TGTGCCACAAAAGGCCGGGACACTGAAGCTTTCTTT.

The V call is TRBV21-1, the J call TRBJ1-5; the DNA was not used to check the table's D call, TRBD1. TRBV21-1 is flagged as a pseudogene. The CDR3 is made up of 15 amino acids. The CDR3 nucleotides are TGTGCCAAGACGACAGGGGAAGTTGGCAATCAGCCCCAGCATTTT. Amino acid sequence: CAKTTGEVGNQPQHF.

This chain uses TRBV5-1 with TRBJ1-2; D may be TRBD1 (6 bases). The CDR3 has 13 amino acids. Germline lookup yields CDR1 SGHRS and CDR2 YFSETQ. V lost 0 bases to trimming and J lost 9 bases, with 12 bases between them. The CDR3 bases are TGCGCCAGCAGCTTGGGGACAGAGTCCCGCTACACCTTC. This translates into CASSLGTESRYTF. The whole variable domain, remainder taken from reference TRBV5-1 and TRBJ1-2, is KAGVTQTPRYLIKTRGQQVTLSCSPISGHRSVSWYQQTPGQGLQFLFEYFSETQRNKGNFPGRFSGRQFSNSRSEMNVSTLELGDSALYLCASSLGTESRYTFGSGTRLTVV.

The chain uses TRBV27 and TRBJ1-1; TRBD1 is a possible D gene (6 bases). Germline CDR1 and CDR2: MNHEY and SMNVEV (reference sequence). The V gene lost 3 bases and the J gene lost 0 bases, with 8 bases spanning the gap. The CDR3 has 14 residues. The DNA for the CDR3 is TGTGCCAGCAGTTTGGGGACAATGAACACTGAAGCTTTCTTT. Its protein product is CASSLGTMNTEAFF.

There are a few counts of this clone. The gene calls are TRBV7-6 and TRBJ2-1; D may be TRBD2 (5 bases). Germline V gene sequence: CDR1 SGHVS, CDR2 FNYEAQ. Trimming left V 4 bases short and J 2 bases short, with 12 bases between. There are 15 residues in the CDR3. CDR3 protein: CASSSQIGAYNEQFF. The CDR3, as DNA: TGTGCCAGCAGCTCACAGATCGGGGCCTACAATGAGCAGTTCTTC.

The V call is TRBV24-1, the J call TRBJ2-1, with 10 bases aligning to TRBD2. The V gene end was trimmed by 4 bases and the J gene end by 8 bases; junction bases not matched to a gene: 10. Per the germline V gene, CDR1 is KGHDR and CDR2 is SFDVKD. The CDR3 sequence is 16 residues long. Here the CDR3 reads CATSESLAGARDEQFF. The CDR3 region has the DNA TGTGCCACCAGTGAGAGCCTAGCGGGAGCCCGAGATGAGCAGTTCTTC.

The chain uses TRBV29-1 and TRBJ1-1; D perhaps matches TRBD1 (5 bases). There are 15 residues in the CDR3. Germline lookup yields CDR1 SQVTM and CDR2 ANQGSEA. V was shortened by 0 bases and J by 8 bases, with 19 bases between the two germline ends. This chain's CDR3 is CSVEESGVGPTEAFF. In nucleotides, the CDR3 is TGCAGCGTTGAAGAATCGGGGGTAGGTCCAACAGAAGCTTTCTTT.

The genes are TRBV27 and TRBJ2-7, with 9 bases aligning to TRBD1. V dropped 10 bases and J dropped 6; count of bases not matched to a gene: 13. The CDR3 has 14 amino acids. Germline CDR1 and CDR2: MNHEY and SMNVEV (reference sequence). The CDR3 loop is CATAAAGQGPEQYF. As DNA, the CDR3 is TGTGCCACCGCTGCGGCGGGACAGGGACCCGAGCAGTACTTC.

This clone appeared once. DNA of the CDR3: TGTGCCGGGGGCCGGGTCCCGAGGGACGGGCAGTACTTC. Encoded protein: CAGGRVPRDGQYF. The gene calls are TRBV2 and TRBJ2-7; tentatively, D is TRBD1 (6 bases). CDR1 is SNHLY and CDR2 is FYNNEI in the germline V gene. V lost 11 bases to trimming and J lost 9 bases, with 23 bases between them. This CDR3 comprises 13 residues.

The V gene is TRBV2, the J gene TRBJ1-2, with D uncertain. Germline V CDR1 and CDR2: SNHLY, FYNNEI. The V gene lost 5 bases and the J gene lost 2 bases, with 12 bases spanning the gap. The CDR3 loop spans 14 amino acids. The CDR3 loop is CASSFQDGNYGYTF. In DNA form, the CDR3 reads TGTGCCAGCAGTTTTCAAGACGGGAACTATGGCTACACCTTC.

Only a few counts were recorded for this clone. V usage is TRBV27 and J usage is TRBJ1-3; D is undetermined. CDR3 length: 16 amino acids. Trimming shortened V by 3 bases and J by 0 bases, and 12 bases separated the two germline ends. Per germline, CDR1 MNHEY and CDR2 SMNVEV (reference sequence). In DNA form, the CDR3 reads TGTGCCAGCAGTTTTAGCCCCCCCGTCTCTGGAAACACCATATATTTT. This translates into CASSFSPPVSGNTIYF.

This clone was seen once. The J gene is TRBJ2-7, the V gene TRBV29-1, with TRBD2 matching 7 bases. The CDR3 loop spans 11 amino acids. Germline CDR1 reads SQVTM; CDR2 reads ANQGSEA. J lost 3 bases, V lost 7 bases, and 3 bases had no gene match. The CDR3 DNA follows: TGCAGCGCCTCGGGAGGCTACGAGCAGTACTTC. It is translated as CSASGGYEQYF.

Comment on this clone: The junction and the germline gene differ at one end; a read error may be behind it. The genes are TRBV7-7 and TRBJ2-3; TRBD2 matches at 7 bases. Germline-derived CDR1 and CDR2 are SSHAT and FNYEAQ (reference sequence). This CDR3 is 16 amino acids long. The CDR3 DNA reads as TGTGCTAGCAGCTTAGGTGTTAGCGGGAGCACAGATACGCAGTATTTT. As protein: CASSLGVSGSTDTQYF.

The V and J genes are TRBV3-1 (or the pseudogene TRBV3-2) and TRBJ1-1; D is unclear. Germline CDR1 and CDR2: LGHDT and YNNKEL (reference sequence). This CDR3 is built from 15 residues. The ends were cut back, 6 bases at V and 6 bases at J, with 20 bases in the middle. The CDR3 DNA is TGTGCCAGCAGTCCTCATCTTACAGAGTTGCCTGAAGCTTTCTTT. Its protein is CASSPHLTELPEAFF.

This clone has only a few counts. This chain joins TRBV10-3 and TRBJ1-4; D uncertain. Trimming left V 5 bases short and J 4 bases short, with 11 bases between. Germline V lookup: CDR1 ENHRY, CDR2 SYGVKD. There are 14 residues in the CDR3. CDR3 region: CAISTGMSNEKLFF. CDR3 DNA sequence: TGTGCCATCAGTACGGGAATGAGTAATGAAAAACTGTTTTTT.

The V call is TRBV4-1, the J call TRBJ2-1, with 10 bases fitting TRBD2. V lost 2 bases to trimming and J lost 9 bases; unmatched junction nucleotides: 7. This CDR3 is 15 amino acids long. Germline V lookup: CDR1 MGHRA, CDR2 YSYEKL. Written as DNA, the CDR3 is TGCGCCAGCAGCCAACTAGCGGGAGTATATGGTGAGCAGTTCTTC. Protein: CASSQLAGVYGEQFF.

The chain employs TRBV18 and TRBJ2-3; D perhaps matches TRBD1 (6 bases). Germline values: CDR1 KGHSH, CDR2 LQKENI. Trimming pared 3 bases from V and 2 bases from J, leaving 9 bases between. This CDR3 has 14 amino acids. DNA for the CDR3: TGTGCCAGCTCACCTCAGGGGTTCACAGATACGCAGTATTTT. This gives the protein CASSPQGFTDTQYF.